A selection of T cell receptor beta chains follows, all from one sample in a study of cytomegalovirus exposure and HLA in healthy donors. The repertoire was sequenced with immunoSEQ multiplex PCR; TCRdb's copy has only in-frame clones and lacks some. Counted here are fewer than 200,000 clones, roughly 84% occurring once; the ten biggest clones make up approximately 0.23%. Source material: PBMCs. The receptor source for this set is a girl younger than two in good health and CMV-seronegative. CDR3s include the opening cysteine and the closing phenylalanine or tryptophan. Each record gives: clone size, D gene, V gene, J gene, CDR3 protein, CDR3 DNA. D genes are given only for firm matches. Size is omitted from some rows. Given values are once, few, many or a class for expanded clones.

clone size: -
D gene: TRBD2
V gene: TRBV27
J gene: TRBJ2-7
CDR3 protein: CASATSGGAGRYEQYF
CDR3 DNA: TGTGCCAGCGCGACAAGCGGGGGGGCCGGGAGGTACGAGCAGTACTTC

clone size: -
D gene: -
V gene: TRBV4-1
J gene: TRBJ2-1
CDR3 protein: CASSQVGELSGNEQFF
CDR3 DNA: TGCGCCAGCAGCCAAGTCGGGGAACTTAGCGGCAATGAGCAGTTCTTC

clone size: -
D gene: TRBD2
V gene: TRBV7-6
J gene: TRBJ2-1
CDR3 protein: CASSLALGREIGPNEQFF
CDR3 DNA: TGTGCCAGCAGCTTAGCGCTTGGGCGGGAGATCGGACCAAATGAGCAGTTCTTC

clone size: -
D gene: TRBD1
V gene: TRBV6-6
J gene: TRBJ1-4
CDR3 protein: CASSYLGGKEKLFF
CDR3 DNA: TGTGCCAGCAGTTACTTAGGGGGCAAGGAAAAACTGTTTTTT

clone size: -
D gene: -
V gene: TRBV7-3
J gene: TRBJ2-2
CDR3 protein: CASSLTGTPNTGELFF
CDR3 DNA: TGTGCCAGCAGCTTAACCGGGACACCCAACACCGGGGAGCTGTTTTTT

clone size: -
D gene: TRBD1
V gene: TRBV10-1
J gene: TRBJ1-2
CDR3 protein: CANLFPGQGKSVHGYTF
CDR3 DNA: TGCGCCAACCTATTTCCGGGACAGGGGAAATCAGTACATGGCTACACCTTC

clone size: -
D gene: TRBD2
V gene: TRBV9
J gene: TRBJ2-2
CDR3 protein: CASSVRSSGWELFF
CDR3 DNA: TGTGCCAGCAGCGTCCGGTCTAGCGGGTGGGAGCTGTTTTTT

clone size: -
D gene: -
V gene: TRBV5-4
J gene: TRBJ1-1
CDR3 protein: CASSFRGGASNTEAFF
CDR3 DNA: TGTGCCAGCAGTTTTCGAGGTGGGGCTTCGAACACTGAAGCTTTCTTT

clone size: -
D gene: TRBD2
V gene: TRBV30
J gene: TRBJ2-7
CDR3 protein: CAWGAGTSGSRDEQYF
CDR3 DNA: TGTGCCTGGGGGGCCGGGACTAGCGGGAGTCGGGACGAGCAGTACTTC

clone size: -
D gene: TRBD1
V gene: TRBV10-3
J gene: TRBJ1-4
CDR3 protein: CAISEDRGTNEKLFF
CDR3 DNA: TGTGCCATCAGTGAGGACAGGGGGACTAATGAAAAACTGTTTTTT

clone size: -
D gene: TRBD2
V gene: TRBV5-4
J gene: TRBJ2-2
CDR3 protein: CASRKTISGANTGELFF
CDR3 DNA: TGTGCCAGCAGAAAAACAATTAGCGGGGCGAACACCGGGGAGCTGTTTTTT

clone size: -
D gene: -
V gene: TRBV9
J gene: TRBJ2-3
CDR3 protein: CASSVGLQHTDTQYF
CDR3 DNA: TGTGCCAGCAGCGTGGGGCTCCAGCACACAGATACGCAGTATTTT

clone size: -
D gene: -
V gene: TRBV5-6
J gene: TRBJ1-1
CDR3 protein: CASSLPRGTEAFF
CDR3 DNA: TGTGCCAGCAGCCTGCCCAGGGGCACTGAAGCTTTCTTT

clone size: -
D gene: -
V gene: TRBV29-1
J gene: TRBJ1-1
CDR3 protein: CSVVGGGTEAFF
CDR3 DNA: TGCAGCGTTGTGGGGGGAGGCACTGAAGCTTTCTTT

clone size: -
D gene: -
V gene: TRBV7-9
J gene: TRBJ1-5
CDR3 protein: CASTTNRVGRNQPQHF
CDR3 DNA: TGTGCCAGCACTACTAACAGGGTTGGTCGCAATCAGCCCCAGCATTTT

clone size: -
D gene: -
V gene: TRBV2
J gene: TRBJ1-1
CDR3 protein: CASKDQGITEAFF
CDR3 DNA: TGTGCCAGCAAGGACCAGGGTATCACTGAAGCTTTCTTT

clone size: once
D gene: -
V gene: TRBV13
J gene: TRBJ2-1
CDR3 protein: CASSLGVGGATYNEQFF
CDR3 DNA: TGTGCCAGCAGCTTAGGCGTTGGGGGGGCAACCTACAATGAGCAGTTCTTC

clone size: -
D gene: TRBD1
V gene: TRBV7-9
J gene: TRBJ1-5
CDR3 protein: CASSRTGLYQPQHF
CDR3 DNA: TGTGCCAGCAGCCGGACAGGGCTTTATCAGCCCCAGCATTTT

clone size: -
D gene: TRBD1
V gene: TRBV7-9
J gene: TRBJ2-7
CDR3 protein: CASSETGTAYEQYF
CDR3 DNA: TGTGCCAGCAGCGAAACCGGGACAGCTTACGAGCAGTACTTC

clone size: -
D gene: TRBD2
V gene: TRBV19
J gene: TRBJ2-5
CDR3 protein: CASSTLAGGPGETQYF
CDR3 DNA: TGTGCCAGTAGTACACTAGCGGGAGGGCCCGGAGAGACCCAGTACTTC

clone size: -
D gene: TRBD1
V gene: TRBV9
J gene: TRBJ1-5
CDR3 protein: CASSPGGGPNQPQHF
CDR3 DNA: TGTGCCAGCAGCCCAGGGGGAGGCCCCAATCAGCCCCAGCATTTT

clone size: -
D gene: TRBD2
V gene: TRBV7-2
J gene: TRBJ2-2
CDR3 protein: CASLSWGTSGNTGELFF
CDR3 DNA: TGTGCCAGCTTGTCGTGGGGGACTAGCGGGAACACCGGGGAGCTGTTTTTT

clone size: -
D gene: TRBD2
V gene: TRBV7-8
J gene: TRBJ2-1
CDR3 protein: CASSLRLASNEQFF
CDR3 DNA: TGTGCCAGCAGCTTGAGACTAGCGAGCAATGAGCAGTTCTTC

clone size: -
D gene: TRBD2
V gene: TRBV6-1
J gene: TRBJ2-1
CDR3 protein: CASSGYLSGSSNEQFF
CDR3 DNA: TGTGCCAGCAGTGGATACTTGAGCGGGAGCTCGAATGAGCAGTTCTTC

clone size: -
D gene: TRBD2
V gene: TRBV7-6
J gene: TRBJ2-2
CDR3 protein: CASSLERGGNTGELFF
CDR3 DNA: TGTGCCAGCAGCTTAGAGCGGGGGGGTAACACCGGGGAGCTGTTTTTT

clone size: -
D gene: -
V gene: TRBV5-1
J gene: TRBJ2-7
CDR3 protein: CASSLDPSPPYEQYF
CDR3 DNA: TGCGCCAGCAGCTTGGATCCGTCCCCCCCCTACGAGCAGTACTTC

clone size: -
D gene: -
V gene: TRBV7-9
J gene: TRBJ2-7
CDR3 protein: CSSSSVGGTYEQYF
CDR3 DNA: TGTTCCAGCAGCTCGGTTGGGGGGACCTACGAGCAGTACTTC